This TCR beta chain was observed in a study of shared clonotypes between healthy human individuals (dated by TCRdb to the early 2020s). Background for the entire study: The cohort included three men and a couple of women between 18 and 49 years of age. For each donor, three plates each were used for CD4 naive and CD4 memory, two plates were used for CD8 naive, and one plate was used for CD8 memory. To estimate repertoire size and how much clonotypes are shared between individuals, the study performed deep sequencing of blood TCR repertoires from roughly five healthy adults. Different laboratories and diverse techniques were used to prepare libraries and sequence TCR repertoires, to increase sequencing depth and limit assay-specific biases. Leukapheresis yielded between about 0.85 and 10 billion PBMCs per donor.

TCR CDR3 regions were amplified from genomic DNA by multiplex PCR using the deep immunoSEQ assay. Extracted genomic DNA from each cell subset was spread evenly across all wells of several immunoSEQ 96-well plates, with each plate serving as a replicate. Each replicate PCR for sorted subsets received about 180 ng genomic DNA, equal to roughly 29,000 T cell genomes. Purified libraries were quantified with a Qubit 3.0 fluorometer, sized on a Bioanalyzer 2100, and re-quantified with the KAPA Library Quantification kit. Each immunoSEQ 96-well plate was sequenced on its own single-read 150-cycle Illumina NextSeq 550 flow cell. On the study's bioinformatics: Because the immunoSEQ output included only junctional sequences and no quality scores, the filtering could not be the same as the filtering used for full-length reads. To assign V/J genes and CDR3, sequences were annotated against IMGT germline references using PyIR, a Python wrapper for IgBLAST v1.9. Reads were removed for weak V/J assignments (E-value above 1e-6), missing CDR3, stop codons, out-of-frame junctions, or ambiguous translated residues. A V3J clonotype was defined by an identical inferred V gene, J gene, and CDR3 amino acid sequence. Percentage overlap between repertoires was calculated by dividing the number of shared unique clonotypes by the size of the smaller repertoire. Richness of each repertoire was evaluated using RTK rarefaction, the Chao1 estimator, and Recon v2.1 estimates of unobserved clonotypes. Generation probabilities for all TCRbeta clonotypes obtained by the gDNA method from a handful of donors were computed using OLGA. TCRdb re-hosts the immuneACCESS table, in-frame sequences only. Its copies lack some clones; in the studies checked, an unresolved V gene accounts for under half of them, and the cause for the rest is not known. From that table come the V and J calls and clone size; the DNA was used to work out D and trimming. For this sample the table gives hundreds of thousands of clones, of which around 73% were detected only once. Of the sample, around 1.8% falls within the top ten clones.

What the work shows at the level of the full study, not this receptor alone: Clonotypes shared by all four sorted-subset donors showed higher generation probabilities than non-shared clonotypes. Estimated clonotype richness was generally larger for naive than for memory subsets. The genetic and exposure-history diversity represented was limited by the small number of donors. Pairwise subsampling led to the expectation that sequencing depth would affect the degree of clonotype sharing among donors. Rarefaction of sorted-subset datasets indicated incomplete sequencing despite the large sequencing depth. Across four donors, approximately 5% of naive CD4, 3% to 3.5% of naive CD8, about 2.3% of memory CD4, and under 0.45% of memory CD8 clonotypes were shared. Only blood was sampled, and tissue TCR repertoires likely differ from those in blood.

The table lists this clone with a few counts. Its antigen has not been determined. No base quality information exists; no much larger clone differs at one position. The donors were healthy, HIV-negative adults with no recently reported acute infections or vaccinations. Every donor was a Caucasian adult residing in Nashville, Tennessee, USA. Magnetic negative selection was used to enrich CD4+ T cells, after which naive cells were positively selected on CD45RA and the negative fraction became the memory subset. After blood collection by leukapheresis, PBMCs were isolated using Ficoll-Histopaque density gradient centrifugation and then cryopreserved in the vapor phase of liquid nitrogen. Purity and quantity of every magnetically sorted T cell population were checked by analytical flow cytometry. Each sorted fraction had its genomic DNA isolated and then quantified by UV absorbance on a Nanodrop 2000c.

Trimming removed 2 bases from V and 2 bases from J, leaving 10 bases between the germline ends. From the cysteine through the phenylalanine, the CDR3 covers 14 amino acids. Only the CDR3 part of the read is kept: 42 bases, read in frame from the first base. The TCR was taken from a woman in her twenties or thirties in good health. The chain couples TRBV6-7 to TRBJ2-7; possibly the D gene is TRBD2, per 6 matching bases. TRBV6-7 is an ORF, with its function uncertain. What was sequenced was memory CD4+ T cells sorted from blood. The sample's cell subset or site label is to be understood as: CD45RA-negative fraction. The CDR3 protein sequence reads: CASSYRGRTYEQYF. The DNA is as follows: TGTGCCAGCAGTTACCGGGGGAGGACCTACGAGCAGTACTTC.